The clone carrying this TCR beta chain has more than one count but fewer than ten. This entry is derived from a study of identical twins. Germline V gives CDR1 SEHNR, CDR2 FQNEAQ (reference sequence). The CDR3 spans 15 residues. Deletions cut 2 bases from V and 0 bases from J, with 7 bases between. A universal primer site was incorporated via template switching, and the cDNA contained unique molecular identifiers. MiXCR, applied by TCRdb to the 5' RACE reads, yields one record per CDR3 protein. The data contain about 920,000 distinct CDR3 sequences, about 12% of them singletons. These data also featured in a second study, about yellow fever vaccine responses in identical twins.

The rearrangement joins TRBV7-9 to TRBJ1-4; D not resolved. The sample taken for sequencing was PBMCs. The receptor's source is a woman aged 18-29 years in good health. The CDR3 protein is CASSLWVSTNEKLFF. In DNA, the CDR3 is TGTGCCAGCAGCTTATGGGTGTCAACTAATGAAAAACTGTTTTTT.